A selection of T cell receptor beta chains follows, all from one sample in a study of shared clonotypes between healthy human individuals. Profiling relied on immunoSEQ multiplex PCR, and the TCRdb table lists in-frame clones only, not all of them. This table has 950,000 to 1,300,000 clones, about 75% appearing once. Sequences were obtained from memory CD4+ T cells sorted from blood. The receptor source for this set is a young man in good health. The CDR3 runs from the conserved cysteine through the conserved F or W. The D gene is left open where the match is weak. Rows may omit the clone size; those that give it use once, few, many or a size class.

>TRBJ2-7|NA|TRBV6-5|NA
CASSYTQGPYEQYF
TGTGCCAGCAGTTACACACAGGGCCCCTACGAGCAGTACTTC
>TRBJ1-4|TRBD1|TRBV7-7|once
CASSRDRGYEKLFF
TGTGCTAGCAGCCGGGACAGGGGCTACGAAAAACTGTTTTTT
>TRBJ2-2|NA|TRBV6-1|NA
CAGRIGGANTGELFF
TGTGCCGGCCGAATTGGAGGGGCCAACACCGGGGAGCTGTTTTTT
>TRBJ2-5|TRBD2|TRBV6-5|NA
CASSYSGTSQETQYF
TGTGCCAGCAGTTACTCCGGGACTAGCCAAGAGACCCAGTACTTC
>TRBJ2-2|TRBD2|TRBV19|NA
CASRLAGGHTGELFF
TGTGCCAGTAGACTAGCGGGAGGGCACACCGGGGAGCTGTTTTTT
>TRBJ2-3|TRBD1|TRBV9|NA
CASSSRQGGDTQYF
TGTGCCAGCAGCTCCCGACAGGGGGGCGATACGCAGTATTTT
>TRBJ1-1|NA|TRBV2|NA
CASSGSGTEAFF
TGTGCCAGCAGTGGATCTGGGACTGAAGCTTTCTTT
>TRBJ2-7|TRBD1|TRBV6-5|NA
CASSYSRGGGEQYF
TGTGCCAGCAGTTACTCGAGAGGGGGCGGCGAGCAGTACTTC
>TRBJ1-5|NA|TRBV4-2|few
CASSQEGGNQPQHF
TGTGCCAGCAGCCAAGAAGGGGGCAATCAGCCCCAGCATTTT
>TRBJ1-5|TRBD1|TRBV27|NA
CASSPDRGPYSNQPQHF
TGTGCCAGCAGTCCGGACAGGGGCCCTTATAGCAATCAGCCCCAGCATTTT
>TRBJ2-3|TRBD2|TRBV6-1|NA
CASSEHPSGRAADTQYF
TGTGCCAGCAGTGAACACCCCAGCGGGAGGGCGGCAGATACGCAGTATTTT
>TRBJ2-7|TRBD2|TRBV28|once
CASSLGLADPIYEQYF
TGTGCCAGCAGTTTGGGGCTAGCGGACCCTATTTACGAGCAGTACTTC
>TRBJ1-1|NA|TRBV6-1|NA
CASSADLGYTEAFF
TGTGCCAGCAGCGCCGACCTCGGGTACACTGAAGCTTTCTTT
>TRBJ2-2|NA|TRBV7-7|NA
CASRESGGELFF
TGTGCTAGCCGAGAGAGTGGCGGGGAGCTGTTTTTT
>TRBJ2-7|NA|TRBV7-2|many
CASSLIGESSYEQYF
TGTGCCAGCAGCCTGATAGGGGAATCCTCCTACGAGCAGTACTTC
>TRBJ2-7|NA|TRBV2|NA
CASRRGYYEQYF
TGTGCCAGCAGGAGGGGGTACTACGAGCAGTACTTC
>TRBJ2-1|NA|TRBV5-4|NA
CASSLEGVGSYNEQFF
TGTGCCAGCAGCTTGGAGGGGGTAGGCTCCTACAATGAGCAGTTCTTC
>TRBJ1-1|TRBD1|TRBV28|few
CASSKNRGEAFF
TGTGCCAGCAGTAAAAACAGGGGTGAAGCTTTCTTT
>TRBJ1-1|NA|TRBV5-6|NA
CASVKLFLNTEAFF
TGTGCCAGCGTTAAGTTGTTTCTGAACACTGAAGCTTTCTTT
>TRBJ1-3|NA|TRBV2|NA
CASSPRDAGNTIYF
TGTGCCAGCAGTCCTAGGGATGCGGGAAACACCATATATTTT
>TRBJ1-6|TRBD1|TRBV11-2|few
CASSSVDRGSRPLHF
TGTGCCAGCAGCTCAGTGGACAGGGGTAGTAGGCCCCTCCACTTT
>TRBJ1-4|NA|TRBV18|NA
CASSPPGGGEREKLFF
TGTGCCAGCTCACCCCCCGGGGGAGGGGAGCGTGAAAAACTGTTTTTT
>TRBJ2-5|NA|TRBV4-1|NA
CASSQGLKETQYF
TGCGCCAGCAGCCAAGGACTAAAAGAGACCCAGTACTTC
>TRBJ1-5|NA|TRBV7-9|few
CASSFGEEAQHF
TGTGCCAGCAGCTTTGGGGAGGAAGCCCAGCATTTT
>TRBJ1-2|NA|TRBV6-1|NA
CASRKAGYYGYTF
TGTGCCAGCAGGAAGGCCGGCTACTATGGCTACACCTTC
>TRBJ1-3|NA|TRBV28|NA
CASSVPTGTGNTIYF
TGTGCCAGCAGTGTTCCCACGGGAACTGGAAACACCATATATTTT
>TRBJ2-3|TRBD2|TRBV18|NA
CASSPPTSGNTDTQYF
TGTGCCAGCTCACCTCCGACTAGCGGAAACACAGATACGCAGTATTTT